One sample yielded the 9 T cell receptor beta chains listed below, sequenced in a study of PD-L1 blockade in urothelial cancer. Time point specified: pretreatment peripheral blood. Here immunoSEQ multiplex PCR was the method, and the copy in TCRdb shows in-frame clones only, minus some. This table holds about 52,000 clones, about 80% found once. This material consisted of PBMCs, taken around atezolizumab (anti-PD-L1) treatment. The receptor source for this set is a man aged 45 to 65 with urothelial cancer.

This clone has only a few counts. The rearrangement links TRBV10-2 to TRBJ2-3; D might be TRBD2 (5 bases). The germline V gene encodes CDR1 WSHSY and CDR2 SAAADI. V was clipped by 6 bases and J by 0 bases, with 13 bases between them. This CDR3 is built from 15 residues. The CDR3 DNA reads TGCGCCAGCAGGAGGTGGGGAGTGAGCACAGATACGCAGTATTTT. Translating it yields CASRRWGVSTDTQYF.

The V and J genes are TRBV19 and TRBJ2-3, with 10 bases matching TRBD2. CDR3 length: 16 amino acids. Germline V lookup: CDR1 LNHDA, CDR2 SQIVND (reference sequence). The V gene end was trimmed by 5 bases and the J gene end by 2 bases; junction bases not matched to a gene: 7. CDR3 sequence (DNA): TGTGCCAGTAGTTCCTGGACTAGCGGAAACACAGATACGCAGTATTTT. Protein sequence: CASSSWTSGNTDTQYF.

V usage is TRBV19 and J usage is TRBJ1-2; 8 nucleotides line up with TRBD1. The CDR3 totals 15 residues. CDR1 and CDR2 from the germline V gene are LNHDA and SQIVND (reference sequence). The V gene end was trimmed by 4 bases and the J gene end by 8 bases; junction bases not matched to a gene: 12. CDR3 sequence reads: CASSTTGTGFRGYTF. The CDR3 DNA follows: TGTGCCAGTAGTACAACCGGGACAGGTTTCCGCGGCTACACCTTC. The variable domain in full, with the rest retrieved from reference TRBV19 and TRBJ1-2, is DGGITQSPKYLFRKEGQNVTLSCEQNLNHDAMYWYRQDPGQGLRLIYYSQIVNDFQKGDIAEGYSVSREKKESFPLTVTSAQKNPTAFYLCASSTTGTGFRGYTFGSGTRLTVV.

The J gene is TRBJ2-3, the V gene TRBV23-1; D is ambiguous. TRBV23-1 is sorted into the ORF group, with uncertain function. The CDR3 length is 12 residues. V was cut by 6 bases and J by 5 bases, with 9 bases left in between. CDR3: CASSPPQDTQYF. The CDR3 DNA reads TGCGCCAGCAGCCCCCCCCAAGATACGCAGTATTTT.

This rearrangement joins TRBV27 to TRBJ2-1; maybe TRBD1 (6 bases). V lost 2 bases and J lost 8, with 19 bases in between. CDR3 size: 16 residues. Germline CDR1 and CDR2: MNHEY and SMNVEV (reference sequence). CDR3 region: CASSLRTLGARDEQFF. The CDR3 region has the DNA TGTGCCAGCAGTTTACGCACGTTGGGGGCGCGGGATGAGCAGTTCTTC.

CDR3 protein: CASSRQSNYGYTF. The CDR3 nucleotides read TGTGCCAGCAGCCGACAGTCTAACTATGGCTACACCTTC. This rearrangement joins TRBV14 to TRBJ1-2; perhaps TRBD1 as D (5 bases). V gave up 4 bases and J gave up 0 bases, with 6 bases separating them. Germline V gene lookup returns CDR1 SGHDN and CDR2 FVKESK. This CDR3 is built from 13 residues.

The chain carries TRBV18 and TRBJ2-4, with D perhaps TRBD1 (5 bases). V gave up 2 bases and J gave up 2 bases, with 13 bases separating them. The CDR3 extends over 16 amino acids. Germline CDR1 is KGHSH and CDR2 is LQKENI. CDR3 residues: CASSPDGQRTKNIQYF. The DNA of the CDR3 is TGTGCCAGCTCACCAGATGGACAACGAACCAAAAACATTCAGTACTTC.

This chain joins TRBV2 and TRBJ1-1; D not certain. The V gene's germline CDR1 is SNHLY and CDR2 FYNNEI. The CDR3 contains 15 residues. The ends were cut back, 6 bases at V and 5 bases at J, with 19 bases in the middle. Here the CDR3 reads CASSDPGLARTEAFF. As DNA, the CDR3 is TGTGCCAGCAGCGACCCCGGGCTAGCGAGGACTGAAGCTTTCTTT.

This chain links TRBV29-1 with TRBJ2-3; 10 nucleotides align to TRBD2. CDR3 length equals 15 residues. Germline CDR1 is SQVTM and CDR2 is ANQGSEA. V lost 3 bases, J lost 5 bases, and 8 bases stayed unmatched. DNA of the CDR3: TGCAGCGTTGATACTAGCGGGATCACGGGAGATACGCAGTATTTT. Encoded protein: CSVDTSGITGDTQYF.